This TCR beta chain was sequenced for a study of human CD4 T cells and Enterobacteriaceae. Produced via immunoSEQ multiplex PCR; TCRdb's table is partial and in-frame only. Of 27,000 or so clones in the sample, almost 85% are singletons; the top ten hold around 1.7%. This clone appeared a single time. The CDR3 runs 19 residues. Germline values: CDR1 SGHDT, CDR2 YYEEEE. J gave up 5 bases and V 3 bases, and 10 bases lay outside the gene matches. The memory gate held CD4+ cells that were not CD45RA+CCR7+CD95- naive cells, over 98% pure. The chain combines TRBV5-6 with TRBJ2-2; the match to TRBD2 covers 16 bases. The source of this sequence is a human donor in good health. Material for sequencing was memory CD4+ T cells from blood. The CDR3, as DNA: TGTGCCAGCAGCTGGTCCGGGACTAGCGGGAGGGCCTGGACCGGGGAGCTGTTTTTT. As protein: CASSWSGTSGRAWTGELFF.